This record concerns one T cell receptor (beta chain) sequence. The antigen is not known. The source of the sample is a study of shared clonotypes between healthy human individuals. The study ran the assay at deep level. In the original analysis: Filtering was not the same, since immunoSEQ gave junction-only sequences without quality scores. Only in-frame clones appear in the TCRdb table, and some are missing; sequencing was by immunoSEQ multiplex PCR. Clone size and V and J calls were adopted from that table, with D and trimming inferred from the DNA. The sample lists about 2.3 million clones, 80% to 95% occurring once. The donor cohort consisted entirely of Caucasian adults residing in Nashville, Tennessee. V was trimmed by 0 bases and J by 6 bases, leaving 10 bases between them. CDR3 length: 14 amino acids. The germline V gene has CDR1 SGDLS and CDR2 YYNGEE. Notes on the study in general: In general, naive subsets displayed greater estimated richness than memory subsets did.

Sequencing used naive CD4+ T cells from PBMCs. Subset denoted: CD45RA+ positively selected. This clonotype was sampled from a man younger than 35 in good health. Some clones in this sample may be carry-over from other donors' samples. V gene TRBV9 combines with J gene TRBJ2-1; TRBD2 might be the D (6 bases). The CDR3 is CASSVVSSVNEQFF. In DNA, the CDR3 is TGTGCCAGCAGCGTAGTTTCTAGCGTCAATGAGCAGTTCTTC.